These 32 T cell receptor beta chains were sequenced from one sample in a study of T cells in Graves' hyperthyroidism and ophthalmopathy (dated by TCRdb to between 2018 and 2021). Libraries were constructed by multiplex PCR. The run used an Illumina HiSeq 2000. TCR beta CDR3 regions were amplified from RNA transcripts. For the first round of RT-PCR on the TCR CDR3, the HTBI primer set was used together with the Qiagen OneStep RT-PCR kit. TCRdb passed the public sequencing reads through fastp at Q25 and MiXCR, retaining productive beta sequences. When rows share a CDR3 protein, they turn into one entry using the most common DNA and genes. Recorded for this sample are under 500,000 distinct CDR3 sequences; 11% to 15% of them occurred a single time. Jointly, the top ten make up 25% to 30% of the sample. The sample taken for sequencing was blood. The receptors stem from a man in his fifties or sixties with Graves' ophthalmopathy.

This chain uses TRBV28 with TRBJ2-7, with TRBD1 as a possible D gene (5 bases). This CDR3 contains 13 residues. V lost 11 bases, J lost 5 bases, and 19 bases lay in between. Per the germline V gene, CDR1 is MDHEN and CDR2 is SYDVKM. The DNA for the CDR3 is TGTGCCGCCGGCAGGGCCAGTCCAAACGAGCAGTACTTC. Its translation is CAAGRASPNEQYF.

A single count supports this clonotype. A much larger clone differs by one base, so this may be a read error. The rearrangement uses TRBV20-1 and TRBJ1-6, with 7 bases lining up with TRBD1. This CDR3 has 15 amino acids. V gave up 5 bases and J gave up 9 bases; unmatched junction bases: 13. Germline CDR1 DFQATT, CDR2 SNEGSKA (reference sequence). CDR3 nucleotide sequence: TGCAGTGCTTATGGACAGGAAGGAATAGGTTCACCCCTCCACTTT. Amino acids: CSAYGQEGIGSPLHF.

The rearrangement links TRBV30 to TRBJ2-5; 8 nucleotides match TRBD2. Trimming at V came to 1 base and at J to 7 bases, leaving 5 bases not matched to a gene. The germline gives CDR1 GTSNPN, CDR2 SVGIG (reference sequence). This CDR3 is built from 13 residues. CDR3 residues: CAWSEGLGGTQYF. The CDR3 region has the DNA TGTGCCTGGAGTGAGGGACTAGGGGGGACCCAGTACTTC. Full variable domain (rest looked up from reference TRBV30 and TRBJ2-5): SQTIHQWPATLVQPVGSPLSLECTVEGTSNPNLYWYRQAAGRGLQLLFYSVGIGQISSEVPQNLSASRPQDRQFILSSKKLLLSDSGFYLCAWSEGLGGTQYFGPGTRLLVL.

In its sample, this clonotype was seen many times. The V call is TRBV2, the J call TRBJ1-5; no definite D call. The CDR3 contains 16 residues. Germline CDR1 reads SNHLY; CDR2 reads FYNNEI. Trimming removed 7 bases from V and 3 bases from J, with 19 bases in between. In nucleotides, the CDR3 is TGTGCCAGCACTCCTCAGGCTGGGTTTAACAATCAGCCCCAGCATTTT. As protein: CASTPQAGFNNQPQHF.

This clonotype has at least ten counts. The genes are TRBV11-2 and TRBJ2-7; TRBD1 matches at 7 bases. V dropped 1 base and J dropped 2; count of bases not matched to a gene: 8. The CDR3 is made up of 16 amino acids. Germline V gene lookup returns CDR1 SGHAT and CDR2 FQNNGV. The CDR3 spells CASSLVGTQGTYEQYF. The CDR3 DNA is TGTGCCAGCAGCTTAGTCGGGACACAGGGGACCTACGAGCAGTACTTC.

This clonotype occurred many times. V and J are TRBV12-3 or TRBV12-4 and TRBJ2-5, with TRBD1 matching over 8 bases. This CDR3 region has 14 residues. J gave up 5 bases and V 7 bases, and 9 bases lay outside the gene matches. CDR3 nucleotide sequence: TGTGCCAGCAAATCCCAGGGGGCGGCGGAGACCCAGTACTTC. It is translated as CASKSQGAAETQYF.

This clonotype appeared many times. V and J are TRBV2 and TRBJ1-2; 7 bases fit TRBD1. The germline V gene encodes CDR1 SNHLY and CDR2 FYNNEI. The CDR3 totals 15 residues. Trimming at V came to 5 bases and at J to 5 bases, leaving 11 bases not matched to a gene. In nucleotides, the CDR3 is TGTGCCAGCAGTAGAGCCGGGACAGAGGGTTATGGCTACACCTTC. Translated: CASSRAGTEGYGYTF.

This chain connects TRBV29-1 to TRBJ2-1; 7 positions agree with TRBD1. Trimming removed 1 base from V and 12 bases from J; junction bases left unmatched: 6. This CDR3 comprises 12 residues. The germline V gene encodes CDR1 SQVTM and CDR2 ANQGSEA. For the CDR3, the DNA is TGCAGCGTTGAAGCAAGTCGGGACAGGCAGTTCTTC. This gives the protein CSVEASRDRQFF.

V is TRBV3-1 and J is TRBJ2-5; D is uncertain. V lost 4 bases to trimming and J lost 5 bases, with 11 bases between them. In germline, CDR1 is LGHDT, CDR2 YNNKEL (reference sequence). This CDR3 is 13 amino acids long. CDR3 residues: CASSPPLAETQYF. CDR3 nucleotides: TGTGCCAGCAGCCCCCCTCTTGCGGAGACCCAGTACTTC.

On this clonotype itself: A single base separates this from a much larger clone, so it may be a read error. The chain has TRBV9 and TRBJ2-2, with TRBD2 matching over 12 bases. Germline V CDR1 and CDR2: SGDLS, YYNGEE. The CDR3 sequence is 18 residues long. V shed 4 bases and J 4 bases; nucleotides not matched to a gene: 11. The CDR3 DNA is TGTGCCAGCAGCTATAGAGGGGGACTAGCGGGTATCACCGGGGAGCTGTTTTTT. It is translated as CASSYRGGLAGITGELFF.

V and J are TRBV7-2 and TRBJ1-2; possible D gene TRBD1, 6 bases. V was cut by 1 base and J by 3 bases, with 15 bases left in between. The CDR3 is 16 residues long. Per germline, CDR1 SGHTA and CDR2 FQGNSA. The DNA of the CDR3 is TGTGCCAGCAGCTTAGTCGGGGGCCAATCGGACTATGGCTACACCTTC. This translates into CASSLVGGQSDYGYTF. The whole variable domain, filled in from reference TRBV7-2 and TRBJ1-2, reads GAGVSQSPSNKVTEKGKDVELRCDPISGHTALYWYRQSLGQGLEFLIYFQGNSAPDKSGLPSDRFSAERTGGSVSTLTIQRTQQEDSAVYLCASSLVGGQSDYGYTFGSGTRLTVV.

This clonotype was seen only a few times. V gene TRBV27 combines with J gene TRBJ2-7; D is ambiguous. Looked up from germline, CDR1 is MNHEY and CDR2 is SMNVEV (reference sequence). V dropped 6 bases and J dropped 3 bases, with 12 bases sitting between them. CDR3 length equals 13 residues. Here the CDR3 reads CASRDGQLYEQYF. The DNA for the CDR3 is TGTGCCAGCAGGGACGGGCAGCTCTACGAGCAGTACTTC.

This clonotype was counted only a few times. The chain employs TRBV2 and TRBJ2-7; weak D call: TRBD2 (6 bases). The V gene's germline CDR1 is SNHLY and CDR2 FYNNEI. The CDR3 is made up of 13 amino acids. V was trimmed by 10 bases and J by 2 bases, leaving 15 bases between them. The CDR3 loop is CATDPAGTYEQYF. In DNA form, the CDR3 reads TGTGCCACCGACCCCGCGGGGACCTACGAGCAGTACTTC. The variable domain in full, with the rest retrieved from reference TRBV2 and TRBJ2-7, is EPEVTQTPSHQVTQMGQEVILRCVPISNHLYFYWYRQILGQKVEFLVSFYNNEISEKSEIFDDQFSVERPDGSNFTLKIRSTKLEDSAMYFCATDPAGTYEQYFGPGTRLTVT.

This clonotype was seen ten or more times. The J gene is TRBJ2-7, the V gene TRBV18; D is tentatively TRBD1 or TRBD2 (5 bases each). The ends were cut back, 0 bases at V and 4 bases at J, with 13 bases in the middle. The V gene's germline CDR1 is KGHSH and CDR2 LQKENI. The CDR3 totals 15 residues. The CDR3 is CASSPPSGPGYEQYF. CDR3 DNA sequence: TGTGCCAGCTCACCACCCAGCGGCCCAGGGTACGAGCAGTACTTC. The full variable domain, rest sourced from reference TRBV18 and TRBJ2-7, is NAGVMQNPRHLVRRRGQEARLRCSPMKGHSHVYWYRQLPEEGLKFMVYLQKENIIDESGMPKERFSAEFPKEGPSILRIQQVVRGDSAAYFCASSPPSGPGYEQYFGPGTRLTVT.

The V call is TRBV5-4, the J call TRBJ1-2; perhaps TRBD1 as D (6 bases). V was cut by 5 bases and J by 8 bases, with 16 bases left in between. CDR3 size: 13 residues. Germline values: CDR1 SGHNT, CDR2 YYREEE (reference sequence). The CDR3 spells CASRNQGTYGYTF. DNA of the CDR3: TGTGCCAGCAGAAATCAGGGGACCTACGGCTACACCTTC.

This clonotype was picked up many times. Written as DNA, the CDR3 is TGTGCCAGCACCAGAGCCGGGACAGAGGGGGGCTACACCTTC. It encodes CASTRAGTEGGYTF. This chain links TRBV2 with TRBJ1-2; 7 bases line up with TRBD1. This CDR3 contains 14 residues. Germline loops: CDR1 SNHLY, CDR2 FYNNEI. The ends lost 7 bases at V and 8 bases at J; junction bases unmatched: 13.

This clonotype was detected many times. J is TRBJ1-1 and V is TRBV29-1, with 8 bases matching TRBD1. The CDR3 totals 14 residues. Unmatched junction bases numbered 10, after V lost 6 bases and J lost 4 bases. Germline-derived CDR1 and CDR2 are SQVTM and ANQGSEA. Here the CDR3 reads CSVRDLQGGTEAFF. CDR3 nucleotide sequence: TGCAGCGTCAGAGATTTACAGGGGGGCACTGAAGCTTTCTTT. Based on the CDR3 plus reference TRBV29-1 and TRBJ1-1, the full variable domain is SAVISQKPSRDICQRGTSLTIQCQVDSQVTMMFWYRQQPGQSLTLIATANQGSEATYESGFVIDKFPISRPNLTFSTLTVSNMSPEDSSIYLCSVRDLQGGTEAFFGQGTRLTVV.

This clonotype was recorded a few times. A much larger clone is a single base away; this may be a read error. The chain employs TRBV6-1 and TRBJ1-5; 8 bases line up with TRBD1. The CDR3 is 16 amino acids. Per the germline V gene, CDR1 is MNHNS and CDR2 is SASEGT. In nucleotides, the CDR3 is TGTGCCAGCAGGAGGACAGGGAGTAACGCGAATCGGCCCCAGCATTTT. Translation: CASRRTGSNANRPQHF.

In this sample, this clonotype turned up many times. The V call is TRBV7-3, the J call TRBJ2-3; D may be TRBD2 (6 bases). This CDR3 is built from 14 residues. The germline gives CDR1 SGHTA, CDR2 FQGTGA. V lost 5 bases, J lost 1 base, and 10 bases lay in between. CDR3 residues: CASSQLAGTDTQYF. CDR3 coding DNA: TGTGCCAGCAGCCAGTTAGCGGGCACAGATACGCAGTATTTT.

This clonotype was recorded at least ten times. The chain combines TRBV3-1 with TRBJ1-2, with 8 bases fitting TRBD1. V trimming: 0 bases; J trimming: 5 bases; junction bases outside the gene matches: 2. There are 14 residues in the CDR3. In germline, CDR1 is LGHDT, CDR2 YNNKEL (reference sequence). The CDR3 sequence: CASSQDWTGYGYTF. The DNA of the CDR3 is TGTGCCAGCAGCCAAGATTGGACAGGGTATGGCTACACCTTC.

This clonotype was counted at least ten times. The V gene is TRBV15, the J gene TRBJ2-3; D might be TRBD2 (5 bases). Per the germline V gene, CDR1 is LNHNV and CDR2 is YYDKDF (reference sequence). The CDR3 runs 14 residues. V lost 1 base, J lost 0 bases, and 5 bases lay in between. The CDR3 DNA follows: TGTGCCACCAGCAGAGGGGAGAGCACAGATACGCAGTATTTT. It translates to CATSRGESTDTQYF.

The chain recombines TRBV25-1 with TRBJ1-2, with D perhaps matching TRBD1 (6 bases). This CDR3 comprises 14 residues. V was cut by 6 bases and J by 2 bases, with 13 bases left in between. Per the germline V gene, CDR1 is MGHDK and CDR2 is SYGVNS. CDR3 sequence (DNA): TGTGCCAGCAGGCAACAGGGTTGGAACTATGGCTACACCTTC. Amino acid sequence: CASRQQGWNYGYTF.

The table lists this clonotype with many counts. V is TRBV5-1 and J is TRBJ1-5; maybe TRBD1 (5 bases). Germline loops: CDR1 SGHRS, CDR2 YFSETQ. The CDR3 is 16 amino acids. The germline V and J ends were trimmed by 0 bases and 3 bases, with 13 bases remaining between them. CDR3: CASSLVGGRNNQPQHF. The DNA for the CDR3 is TGCGCCAGCAGCTTGGTTGGGGGACGGAACAATCAGCCCCAGCATTTT.

This clonotype was seen ten or more times. The genes are TRBV5-1 and TRBJ1-2, with a tentative D call TRBD1 (5 bases). CDR1 is SGHRS and CDR2 is YFSETQ in the germline V gene. Between the trimmed V and J ends, which lost 0 bases and 1 base, there was a span of 7 bases. The CDR3 runs to 14 residues. This chain's CDR3 is CASSLDQGNYGYTF. The CDR3 nucleotides are TGCGCCAGCAGCTTGGATCAGGGTAACTATGGCTACACCTTC.

This clonotype has a count of ten or more. CDR3 nucleotide sequence: TGTGCCAGCAGCGAACCAAATCAGCCCCAGCATTTT. Amino acid sequence: CASSEPNQPQHF. This chain joins TRBV7-8 and TRBJ1-5; no firm D call. The CDR3 contains 12 residues. Deletions cut 5 bases from V and 4 bases from J, with 6 bases between. Germline CDR1 SGHVS, CDR2 FQNEAQ. The complete variable domain, with remaining parts taken from reference TRBV7-8 and TRBJ1-5, reads GAGVSQSPRYKVAKRGQDVALRCDPISGHVSLFWYQQALGQGPEFLTYFQNEAQLDKSGLPSDRFFAERPEGSVSTLKIQRTQQEDSAVYLCASSEPNQPQHFGDGTRLSIL.

This clonotype appeared a few times. The V gene is TRBV27, the J gene TRBJ1-5; D may be TRBD1 (6 bases). Trimming stripped 5 bases from V and 9 bases from J, with 14 bases between. This CDR3 contains 13 residues. Germline loops: CDR1 MNHEY, CDR2 SMNVEV (reference sequence). The CDR3 DNA reads TGTGCCAGCAGTCCTGGAGGGGGGGGGCCCCAGCATTTT. This gives the protein CASSPGGGGPQHF.

On this clonotype: A read error may account for a junction end that differs from germline. V usage is TRBV20-1 and J usage is TRBJ2-3, with 12 bases matching TRBD2. Germline values: CDR1 DFQATT, CDR2 SNEGSKA (reference sequence). The CDR3 length is 15 residues. CDR3 nucleotide sequence: TGCAGTGCGAGAGGACTAGCGGGGAACACAGATACGCAGTATTTT. Translating gives CSARGLAGNTDTQYF.

At least ten counts were recorded for this clonotype. The chain links TRBV3-1 to TRBJ2-4; D is unclear. The CDR3 loop spans 14 amino acids. Trimming took 1 base from V and 0 from J, leaving 4 bases between them. Germline CDR1 is LGHDT and CDR2 is YNNKEL (reference sequence). CDR3 sequence reads: CASSQGLAKNIQYF. DNA of the CDR3: TGTGCCAGCAGCCAAGGACTAGCCAAAAACATTCAGTACTTC.

The V gene is TRBV5-1, the J gene TRBJ1-1; D is undetermined. Trimming pared 5 bases from V and 5 bases from J, leaving 25 bases between. CDR1 is SGHRS, CDR2 YFSETQ, per germline. The CDR3 consists of 17 residues. The CDR3 here is CASSHQTASTFGTEAFF. The CDR3 bases are TGCGCCAGCAGTCACCAGACGGCCTCTACATTTGGGACTGAAGCTTTCTTT.

This clonotype has ten or more counts. The rearrangement links TRBV3-1 to TRBJ2-1; D gene uncertain. Trimming took off 0 bases at V and 0 bases at J, with 12 bases between the two ends. This CDR3 is built from 17 residues. CDR1 LGHDT and CDR2 YNNKEL come from the germline V gene (reference sequence). CDR3 sequence reads: CASSQDGSWSSYNEQFF. Here the CDR3 DNA reads TGTGCCAGCAGCCAAGACGGTAGTTGGAGCTCCTACAATGAGCAGTTCTTC.

The V and J genes are TRBV20-1 and TRBJ2-1; no clear D. The CDR3 has 11 amino acids. V was pared by 3 bases and J by 7 bases, with 7 bases between. CDR1 DFQATT and CDR2 SNEGSKA come from the germline V gene (reference sequence). The CDR3 sequence: CSASFDNEQFF. In DNA, the CDR3 is TGCAGTGCTAGTTTTGATAATGAGCAGTTCTTC.

Concerning this clonotype: A clone one base away is much larger, so this may be a read error. The chain has TRBV29-1 and TRBJ2-3; D may match TRBD1 or TRBD2 (7 bases each). Germline-derived CDR1 and CDR2 are SQVTM and ANQGSEA. Trimming left V 5 bases short and J 4 bases short, with 13 bases between. This CDR3 has 13 residues. The CDR3 sequence is CSVSQGRADTQYF. In DNA, the CDR3 is TGCAGCGTTTCACAGGGGAGGGCAGATACGCAGTATTTT.